Following are 14 T cell receptor beta chains from one sample sequenced in a study of cytomegalovirus exposure and HLA in healthy donors. Both 60 Vbeta primers and 13 Jbeta primers went into the PCR. Clones were sequenced by immunoSEQ multiplex PCR, and TCRdb holds only the in-frame ones, with some missing. This table holds 95,000 to 150,000 clones, roughly 80% found once. The sequencing input was PBMCs. These receptors originate from a man aged 25 to 45 in good health and CMV-seronegative.

The chain has TRBV25-1 and TRBJ1-3; 7 nucleotides line up with TRBD1. The V segment lost 1 base and the J segment 2 bases; nucleotides outside the gene matches: 5. The germline CDR1 and CDR2 sequences are MGHDK and SYGVNS. This CDR3 spans 16 amino acids. CDR3: CASSESGQGAGNTIYF. The DNA of the CDR3 is TGTGCCAGCAGTGAATCCGGCCAGGGGGCTGGAAACACCATATATTTT.

The V call is TRBV4-3, the J call TRBJ1-1; 8 bases fit TRBD1. The CDR3 totals 16 residues. Germline CDR1 is LGHNA and CDR2 is YSLEER. V gave up 1 base and J gave up 5 bases; unmatched junction bases: 9. The CDR3 region has the DNA TGCGCCAGCAGCCAAGTTGTCAGGGGGCCAGGTACTGAAGCTTTCTTT. Amino acid sequence: CASSQVVRGPGTEAFF.

Only a few counts were recorded for this clone. V gene TRBV27 combines with J gene TRBJ2-3, with D perhaps matching TRBD1 (6 bases). V lost 3 bases and J lost 4, with 11 bases in between. CDR1 is MNHEY and CDR2 is SMNVEV in the germline V gene (reference sequence). The CDR3 covers 14 residues. The CDR3 reads CASSFPGVADTQYF. DNA for the CDR3: TGTGCCAGCAGTTTTCCAGGGGTGGCAGATACGCAGTATTTT.

V is TRBV13 and J is TRBJ1-1, with a tentative D call TRBD1 (5 bases). Germline CDR1 PRHDT, CDR2 FYEKMQ (reference sequence). The germline V and J ends were trimmed by 6 bases and 1 base, with 15 bases remaining between them. This CDR3 region has 15 residues. The CDR3 spells CASSSPPQGNTEAFF. The CDR3 DNA sequence: TGTGCCAGCAGTTCTCCTCCCCAGGGGAACACTGAAGCTTTCTTT. Combining the CDR3 with reference TRBV13 and TRBJ1-1 gives the whole variable domain AAGVIQSPRHLIKEKRETATLKCYPIPRHDTVYWYQQGPGQDPQFLISFYEKMQSDKGSIPDRFSAQQFSDYHSELNMSSLELGDSALYFCASSSPPQGNTEAFFGQGTRLTVV.

The V and J genes are TRBV7-9 and TRBJ1-2, with TRBD1 identical over 10 bases. CDR3 length equals 14 residues. V lost 5 bases to trimming and J lost 3 bases; unmatched junction nucleotides: 3. The V gene's germline CDR1 is SEHNR and CDR2 FQNEAQ (reference sequence). CDR3: CASSRTGGDYGYTF. The DNA for the CDR3 is TGTGCCAGCAGCCGGACAGGGGGTGACTATGGCTACACCTTC.

The rearrangement links TRBV10-1 to TRBJ1-2; no definite D call. Trimming stripped 3 bases from V and 5 bases from J, with 7 bases between. CDR1 and CDR2 (germline): WNHNN, SYGVQD (reference sequence). This CDR3 is 12 amino acids long. The CDR3 reads CASSEGVYGYTF. The CDR3 nucleotides read TGCGCCAGCAGTGAAGGAGTGTATGGCTACACCTTC.

This chain connects TRBV27 to TRBJ2-5; 8 bases are a match to TRBD2. Germline-derived CDR1 and CDR2 are MNHEY and SMNVEV (reference sequence). With 3 bases clipped from V and 5 bases from J, the junction kept 8 bases outside the gene matches. CDR3 length equals 15 residues. The DNA for the CDR3 is TGTGCCAGCAGTTTTGGGGCGGGGGGTTGGGAGACCCAGTACTTC. Its protein product is CASSFGAGGWETQYF.

This rearrangement joins TRBV5-8 to TRBJ2-5, with TRBD2 matching 14 bases. The CDR3 covers 16 residues. Germline CDR1 reads SGHTS; CDR2 reads YDEGEE. After removal of 0 bases from V and 3 bases from J, the junction contained 1 base not matched to a gene. The CDR3 sequence is CASSLVGLAGEETQYF. The DNA for the CDR3 is TGTGCCAGCAGCTTGGTGGGACTAGCGGGGGAAGAGACCCAGTACTTC.

The V call is TRBV18, the J call TRBJ2-7; D might be TRBD2 (6 bases). Germline loops: CDR1 KGHSH, CDR2 LQKENI. Trimming cost V 6 bases and J 0 bases, with 21 bases left between them. This CDR3 has 17 amino acids. This CDR3 is CASSSPPSVLSSYEQYF. CDR3 in DNA: TGTGCCAGCTCGTCCCCTCCTAGCGTCTTAAGCTCCTACGAGCAGTACTTC.

The rearrangement uses TRBV28 and TRBJ1-2, with 9 bases identical to TRBD1. Trimming removed 10 bases from V and 4 bases from J; junction bases left unmatched: 10. CDR1 and CDR2 from the germline V gene are MDHEN and SYDVKM. The CDR3 consists of 14 residues. CDR3 in amino acids: CAKRPYRGRYGYTF. CDR3 sequence (DNA): TGTGCCAAACGACCCTACAGGGGGCGCTATGGCTACACCTTC.

This chain joins TRBV2 and TRBJ1-6; D is possibly TRBD1 (6 bases). The CDR3 covers 15 residues. V was pared by 5 bases and J by 3 bases, with 11 bases between. Germline V gene data show CDR1 as SNHLY and CDR2 as FYNNEI. The CDR3: CASSHRDIYNSPLHF. The CDR3 coding sequence is TGTGCCAGCAGTCACCGGGACATCTATAATTCACCCCTCCACTTT.

V is TRBV7-2 and J is TRBJ2-5; D perhaps matches TRBD1 (6 bases). The J call may be wrong; the DNA end is better matched by TRBJ2-7. The CDR3 is made up of 13 amino acids. Germline V CDR1 and CDR2: SGHTA, FQGNSA. The CDR3 is CASSARTAYEQYF. The CDR3 DNA sequence: TGTGCCAGCAGCGCGCGGACAGCCTACGAGCAGTACTTC.

V usage is TRBV10-1 and J usage is TRBJ2-3, with 8 nucleotides matching TRBD1. Trimming took 4 bases from V and 6 from J; bases not matched to a gene: 12. CDR1 WNHNN and CDR2 SYGVQD come from the germline V gene (reference sequence). The CDR3 runs 16 residues. In DNA form, the CDR3 reads TGCGCCAGCAGTGCCCGGACAGGGAGGCAAGGTGATACGCAGTATTTT. Translation gives CASSARTGRQGDTQYF.

The V and J genes are TRBV5-5 and TRBJ1-1, with D hard to call. Germline V gene sequence: CDR1 SGHKS, CDR2 YYEKEE (reference sequence). Trimming shortened V by 4 bases and J by 5 bases, and 12 bases separated the two germline ends. The CDR3 runs to 13 residues. The CDR3 loop is CASSQSGGTEAFF. CDR3 DNA sequence: TGTGCCAGCAGCCAATCGGGTGGAACTGAAGCTTTCTTT.